This T cell receptor beta chain was observed in a study of blood T cell repertoires in COVID-19. The germline V gene encodes CDR1 SGHDN and CDR2 FVKESK. V gave up 11 bases and J gave up 6 bases; unmatched junction bases: 4. The CDR3 has 11 amino acids. Clones were sequenced by immunoSEQ multiplex PCR, and TCRdb holds only the in-frame ones, with some missing. This table holds 300,000 to 450,000 clones, around 87% found once. Clinical history reported by participants formed the basis on which cohorts were assigned. Two negative PCRs, clearance, or symptom resolution characterized the recovered Cohort 3 donors.

This sequence was found in a man between 18 and 29 years old who had recovered from COVID-19. The genes are TRBV14 and TRBJ1-2; 9 positions agree with TRBD1. The specimen was PBMCs or T cells enriched from blood (not recorded which). CDR3 DNA: TGTGCCCGGGACAGGGTTAATGGCTACACCTTC. This translates into CARDRVNGYTF.